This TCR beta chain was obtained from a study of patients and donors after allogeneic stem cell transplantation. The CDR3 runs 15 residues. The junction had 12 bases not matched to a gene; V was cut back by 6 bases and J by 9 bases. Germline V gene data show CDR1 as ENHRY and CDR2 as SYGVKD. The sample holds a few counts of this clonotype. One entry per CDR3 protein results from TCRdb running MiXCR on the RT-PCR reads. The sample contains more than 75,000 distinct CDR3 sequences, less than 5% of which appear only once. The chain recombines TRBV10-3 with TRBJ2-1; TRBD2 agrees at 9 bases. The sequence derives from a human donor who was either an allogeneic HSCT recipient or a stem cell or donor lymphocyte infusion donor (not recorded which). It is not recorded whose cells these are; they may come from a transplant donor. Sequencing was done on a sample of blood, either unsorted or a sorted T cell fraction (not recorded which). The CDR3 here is CAISGRAGGLGEQFF. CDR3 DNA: TGTGCCATCAGCGGACGGGCGGGAGGGCTAGGTGAGCAGTTCTTC.